This TCR beta chain was found in a study of CD8 T cells in ankylosing spondylitis. Study-wide results and limits: Seemingly distinctive of ankylosing spondylitis blood was a TCR beta motif formed by eight highly homologous variants.

The V segment lost 4 bases and the J segment 4 bases; nucleotides outside the gene matches: 16. The CDR3 is 18 amino acids. Germline values: CDR1 SGDLS, CDR2 YYNGEE. MiXCR, applied by TCRdb to the 5' RACE reads, yields one record per CDR3 protein. The data contain roughly 470,000 distinct CDR3 sequences, approximately 26% of them singletons. As to this clonotype: Its antigen is not identified.

The J gene is TRBJ2-2, the V gene TRBV9; 7 bases are a match to TRBD2. Sequences were obtained from blood, either unsorted or a sorted T cell fraction (not recorded which). The sequence was collected from a male donor with ankylosing spondylitis. CDR3 sequence reads: CASSLYGGGPSSTGELFF. CDR3 sequence (DNA): TGTGCCAGCAGCTTATATGGGGGAGGGCCCTCGAGCACCGGGGAGCTGTTTTTT.